This T cell receptor (beta chain) was recorded in a study of T cells in Graves' hyperthyroidism and ophthalmopathy (dated by TCRdb to the late 2010s). Describing the broader study: TCR V-J signatures able to tell the groups apart were searched for in a discovery cohort of 100 patients, of whom fewer than 45 had Graves' ophthalmopathy and around 57 had stable Graves' hyperthyroidism. Prospective prediction of ophthalmopathy was tested in an independent validation cohort of 18 hyperthyroidism patients and 17 patients who later progressed to ophthalmopathy. The approximately 90 discovery patients were randomly split 7:3 into training and test sets. In addition, the study compared T-cell repertoires in thyroid tissue and in blood from several Graves' hyperthyroidism patients. Following sampling, methimazole starting at 30 mg daily was given to hyperthyroidism patients, and high-dose intravenous methylprednisolone was given to ophthalmopathy patients. According to the paper, TCR Vbeta CDR3 sequencing was carried out on 135 peripheral blood samples, which came from fewer than 50 ophthalmopathy, around 75 hyperthyroidism and some 17 progressor patients. Overall study outcomes, separate from this receptor: In validation, the model predicted progression to ophthalmopathy a median of roughly 6.2 months before onset, with roughly 70% sensitivity and almost 75% specificity. Most expanded thyroid clonotypes (frequency above 0.001) were also found in blood, which suggests that blood repertoires may mirror thyroid immune responses. No statistical method was used to fix the sample size in advance, and group allocation was not hidden from the investigators. A 13 V-J signature model separated ophthalmopathy from stable hyperthyroidism, with roughly 88% sensitivity and roughly 81% specificity in cross-validation and 80%/75% in testing.

Exclusion was applied to patients with uncontrolled infections, other autoimmune diseases, pregnancy or lactation. Clinical symptoms, serum thyroxine and TRAb, thyroid ultrasound, and orbital computed tomography formed the basis for the diagnoses. Total RNA was extracted using Trizol reagent, and RNA quality was assessed on an Agilent 2100 Bioanalyzer. As to this clonotype: The antigen this receptor binds is unknown. No clone much larger than this one lies a single base away; base qualities are absent.

TCR beta CDR3 regions were amplified from RNA transcripts. The first round of RT-PCR for the TCR CDR3 was performed with the HTBI primer set and the Qiagen OneStep RT-PCR kit. Libraries were constructed in a second round of multiplex PCR, after which size selection and purification were performed. Sequencing of the libraries was done on an Illumina HiSeq2000 using paired-end 100 bp reads. The authors' analysis ran thus. SOAPnuke was used to process the raw data, throwing out any read that contained adapters or uncalled bases, had a mean Phred below 15, or lacked an exact constant-primer or identifier match. COPE v1.2.5 was used to merge the high-quality paired reads, and each unique nucleotide sequence was defined as a clonotype. MiTCR v1.1 was used to align clonotypes to the IMGT TRBV, TRBD and TRBJ reference segments. The analysis was restricted to V-J combinations with a frequency above 0.0001, which together covered 99.2% of the repertoires. The TCS score was defined as F50 (clonal expansion) divided by E x V (chaos), with BLOSUM62-based TCRdist calculated between CDR3 peptides within each V-J. Welch's t-statistics and random forest reduced around 510 V-J features to 13, which were used in a naive Bayes classifier (R e1071). The similarity between thyroid and blood repertoires was quantified using the Morisita-Horn index. The raw public data were reprocessed by TCRdb itself: fastp quality trimming at Q25, MiXCR clonotype calling, in-frame beta chains only. Identical CDR3 protein sequences are pooled into one entry, listed with their most common genes and DNA. These V and J calls rely on TCRdb rather than the paper's analysis. The sample table contains hundreds of thousands of distinct CDR3 sequences; only one count was recorded for 45% of them. The top ten clonotypes cover 7% to 7.5% of the sample.

The source of this sequence is an adult man with Graves' disease, either hyperthyroidism or ophthalmopathy (not recorded which). The source material was peripheral blood or thyroid tissue (not recorded which).

The DNA is as follows: TGTGCCAGCAGTTTTTCAGGGTTGAATGAAAAACTGTTTTTT. Its protein reads: CASSFSGLNEKLFF. The V and J segments used are TRBV12-3 or TRBV12-4 and TRBJ1-4; possibly the D gene is TRBD1, per 5 matching bases. The trim is 3 bases for V and 5 bases for J, with a gap of 10 bases between the germline ends. The CDR3 holds 14 amino acids from the cysteine to the phenylalanine. This entry keeps only the CDR3 DNA: 42 bases, framed from base 1.